The present T cell receptor (beta chain) was sequenced within a study of OX40 agonist ivuxolimab in advanced cancers. This CDR3 contains 15 residues. V was shortened by 3 bases and J by 3 bases, with 12 bases between the two germline ends. Germline assignment: CDR1 SSHAT and CDR2 FNYEAQ (reference sequence). Repertoires were generated with immunoSEQ multiplex PCR, while TCRdb's copy carries only in-frame clones and drops some. Of some 62,000 clones in the sample, approximately 90% were seen once. This clonotype originated in an adult with an advanced solid tumor such as melanoma, head and neck, liver or kidney cancer. The sample here was CD4+ or CD8+ T cells sorted from blood, taken in a trial of the OX40 agonist ivuxolimab. V is TRBV7-7 and J is TRBJ2-1; possibly TRBD1 for D (6 bases). The CDR3: CASSFSPGHYNEQFF. In DNA form, the CDR3 reads TGTGCCAGCAGCTTTTCCCCGGGACACTACAATGAGCAGTTCTTC. Variable domain in full (rest from reference TRBV7-7 and TRBJ2-1): GAGVSQSPRYKVTKRGQDVTLRCDPISSHATLYWYQQALGQGPEFLTYFNYEAQPDKSGLPSDRFSAERPEGSISTLTIQRTEQRDSAMYRCASSFSPGHYNEQFFGPGTRLTVL.